The 2 T cell receptor beta chains below all came from one sample that was sequenced in a study of blood T cell repertoires in COVID-19. Repertoires were generated with immunoSEQ multiplex PCR, while TCRdb's copy carries only in-frame clones and drops some. The sample holds some 100,000 clones, 70% to 85% seen once. The sample taken for sequencing was peripheral blood. Source of these receptors: a woman of 80 years or more with active or convalescent COVID-19.

A single count supports this clone. The V gene is TRBV28, the J gene TRBJ2-7; D perhaps matches TRBD1 (6 bases). The CDR3 runs to 13 residues. CDR1 and CDR2 (germline): MDHEN, SYDVKM. Trimming stripped 1 base from V and 7 bases from J, with 11 bases between. The CDR3 loop reads CASSLSGDREQYF. As DNA, the CDR3 is TGTGCCAGCAGTTTATCGGGTGACAGGGAGCAGTACTTC.

This clone appeared once. This sequence joins TRBV11-3 and TRBJ2-7; TRBD1 matches 7 bases. This CDR3 spans 16 amino acids. Germline trimming cut 3 bases from V and 3 bases from J; bases unmatched to any gene: 11. Germline loops: CDR1 SGHNT, CDR2 YENEEA. The CDR3 sequence: CASSFSKGARGYEQYF. The CDR3 region has the DNA TGTGCCAGCAGCTTCAGCAAGGGGGCGCGAGGCTACGAGCAGTACTTC.